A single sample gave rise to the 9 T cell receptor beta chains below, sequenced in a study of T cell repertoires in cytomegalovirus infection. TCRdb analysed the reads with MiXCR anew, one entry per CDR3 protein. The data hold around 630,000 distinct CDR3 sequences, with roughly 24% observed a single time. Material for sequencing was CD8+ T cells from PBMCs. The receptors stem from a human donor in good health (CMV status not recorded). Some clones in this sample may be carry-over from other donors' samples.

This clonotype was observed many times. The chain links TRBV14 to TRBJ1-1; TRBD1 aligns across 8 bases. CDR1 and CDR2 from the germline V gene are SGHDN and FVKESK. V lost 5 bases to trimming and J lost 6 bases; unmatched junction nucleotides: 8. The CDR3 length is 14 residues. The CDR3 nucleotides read TGTGCCAGCAGCGACGACAGGGGCGAGGCTGAAGCTTTCTTT. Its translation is CASSDDRGEAEAFF.

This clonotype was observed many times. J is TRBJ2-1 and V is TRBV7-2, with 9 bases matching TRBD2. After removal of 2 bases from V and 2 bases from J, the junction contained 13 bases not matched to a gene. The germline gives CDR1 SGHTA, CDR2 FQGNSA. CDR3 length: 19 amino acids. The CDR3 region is CASSLKAGGGPFPYNEQFF. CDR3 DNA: TGTGCCAGCAGCTTAAAGGCGGGGGGGGGGCCCTTCCCCTACAATGAGCAGTTCTTC.

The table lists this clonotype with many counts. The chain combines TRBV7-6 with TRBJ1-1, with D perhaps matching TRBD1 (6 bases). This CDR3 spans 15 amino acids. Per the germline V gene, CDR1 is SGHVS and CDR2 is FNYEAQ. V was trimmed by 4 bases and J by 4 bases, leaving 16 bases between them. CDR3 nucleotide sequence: TGTGCCAGCAGCTCTTACGAGACAGGAGGCACTGAAGCTTTCTTT. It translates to CASSSYETGGTEAFF. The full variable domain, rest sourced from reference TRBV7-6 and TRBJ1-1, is GAGVSQSPRYKVTKRGQDVALRCDPISGHVSLYWYRQALGQGPEFLTYFNYEAQQDKSGLPNDRFSAERPEGSISTLTIQRTEQRDSAMYRCASSSYETGGTEAFFGQGTRLTVV.

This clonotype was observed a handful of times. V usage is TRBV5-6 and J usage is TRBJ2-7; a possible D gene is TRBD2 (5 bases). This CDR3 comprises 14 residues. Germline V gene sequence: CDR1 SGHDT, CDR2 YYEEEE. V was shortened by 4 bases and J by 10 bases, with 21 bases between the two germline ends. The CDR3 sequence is CASSPEGGTLIQYF. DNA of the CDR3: TGTGCCAGCAGCCCTGAGGGCGGAACCCTAATTCAGTACTTC.

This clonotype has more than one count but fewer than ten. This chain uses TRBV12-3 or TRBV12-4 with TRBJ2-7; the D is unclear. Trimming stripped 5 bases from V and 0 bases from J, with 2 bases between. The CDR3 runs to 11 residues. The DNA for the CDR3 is TGTGCCAGCAGTACCTCCTACGAGCAGTACTTC. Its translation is CASSTSYEQYF.

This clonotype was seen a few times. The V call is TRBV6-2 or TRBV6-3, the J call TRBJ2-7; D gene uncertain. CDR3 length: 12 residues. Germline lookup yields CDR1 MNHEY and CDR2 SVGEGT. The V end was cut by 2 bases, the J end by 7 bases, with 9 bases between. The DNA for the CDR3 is TGTGCCAGCAGTTACGGACGATGGGAGCAGTACTTC. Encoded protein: CASSYGRWEQYF.

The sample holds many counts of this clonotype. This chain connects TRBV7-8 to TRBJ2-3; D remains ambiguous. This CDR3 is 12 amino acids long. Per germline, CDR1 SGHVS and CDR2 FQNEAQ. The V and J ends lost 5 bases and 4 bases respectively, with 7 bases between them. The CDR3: CASSPVPDTQYF. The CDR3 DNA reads TGTGCCAGCAGCCCTGTACCAGATACGCAGTATTTT.

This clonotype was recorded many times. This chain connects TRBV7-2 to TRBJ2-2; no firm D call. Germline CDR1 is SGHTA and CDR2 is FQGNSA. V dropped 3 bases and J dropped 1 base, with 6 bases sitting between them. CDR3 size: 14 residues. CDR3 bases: TGTGCCAGCAGCTTTTTCCGGAACACCGGGGAGCTGTTTTTT. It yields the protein CASSFFRNTGELFF. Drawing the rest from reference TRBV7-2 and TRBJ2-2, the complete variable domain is GAGVSQSPSNKVTEKGKDVELRCDPISGHTALYWYRQSLGQGLEFLIYFQGNSAPDKSGLPSDRFSAERTGGSVSTLTIQRTQQEDSAVYLCASSFFRNTGELFFGEGSRLTVL.

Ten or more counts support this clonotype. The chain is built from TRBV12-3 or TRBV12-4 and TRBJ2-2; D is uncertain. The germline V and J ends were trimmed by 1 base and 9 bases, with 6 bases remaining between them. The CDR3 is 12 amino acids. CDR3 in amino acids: CASSLGAWELFF. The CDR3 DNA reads TGTGCCAGCAGTTTAGGCGCATGGGAGCTGTTTTTT.